The source of this TCR beta chain is a study of shared clonotypes between healthy human individuals. Study findings and constraints: Sequencing depth was expected to influence donor clonotype sharing. A generally larger estimated richness was seen in naive subsets than in memory subsets.

The naive CD8 fraction comprised CD45RO-negative cells positively selected for CCR7 and excluded terminally differentiated effector memory CD45RA+ cells. Details on this clone: Its antigen is unidentified.

The CDR3 is made up of 14 amino acids. The germline CDR1 and CDR2 sequences are SGHDT and YYEEEE. The V segment lost 2 bases and the J segment 6 bases; nucleotides outside the gene matches: 5. Once extracted for a subset, genomic DNA was divided evenly among several immunoSEQ plates. TCRdb keeps only in-frame clones here, not all; method: immunoSEQ multiplex PCR. This sample carries under 600,000 clones, 98% of them seen once, and the ten largest clones take 0.3%. The chain links TRBV5-6 to TRBJ2-1; 7 bases line up with TRBD2. The sample was naive CD8+ T cells sorted from blood. The TCR was taken from a man aged 25-40 years in good health. CDR3 residues: CASSFSLAFNEQFF. Here the CDR3 DNA reads TGTGCCAGCAGCTTCTCACTAGCGTTCAATGAGCAGTTCTTC.